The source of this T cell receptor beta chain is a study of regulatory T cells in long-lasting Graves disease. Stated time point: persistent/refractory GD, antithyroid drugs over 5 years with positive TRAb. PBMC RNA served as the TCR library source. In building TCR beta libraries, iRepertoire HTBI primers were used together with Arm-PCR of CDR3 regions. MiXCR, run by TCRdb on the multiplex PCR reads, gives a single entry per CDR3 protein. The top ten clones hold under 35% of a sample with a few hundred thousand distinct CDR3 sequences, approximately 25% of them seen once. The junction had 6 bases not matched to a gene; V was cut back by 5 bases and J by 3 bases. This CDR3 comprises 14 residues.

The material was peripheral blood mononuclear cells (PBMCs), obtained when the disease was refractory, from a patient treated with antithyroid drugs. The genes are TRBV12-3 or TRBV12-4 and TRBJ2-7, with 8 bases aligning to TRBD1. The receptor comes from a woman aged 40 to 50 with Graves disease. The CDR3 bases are TGTGCCAGCAGTCCGGGACAGGAGCACTACGAGCAGTACTTC. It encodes CASSPGQEHYEQYF.